Listed here is a single T cell receptor beta chain. This sample is part of a study of blood T cells in healthy people across ages. For the second PCR, which ran for 7 to 11 cycles, a sample-barcoded 5' primer and a J-beta primer mix were used. TCRdb used MiXCR to reprocess the 5' RACE reads, holding one entry per CDR3 protein. The sample holds over a million distinct CDR3 sequences; roughly 43% are singletons and the top ten take about 4%. It was around 10 milliliters of peripheral blood that were drawn from each donor. The origin of this receptor is a woman aged 18-29 years in good health. The source material was blood.

The CDR3 here is CASSESTGISGNTIYF. CDR3 coding DNA: TGTGCCAGCAGCGAGAGTACAGGGATCTCTGGAAACACCATATATTTT. The chain uses TRBV7-9 and TRBJ1-3; weak D call: TRBD1 (6 bases). V was cut by 5 bases and J by 0 bases, with 14 bases left in between. Germline-derived CDR1 and CDR2 are SEHNR and FQNEAQ (reference sequence). CDR3 length: 16 amino acids.